This T cell receptor beta chain came from a study of OX40 agonist ivuxolimab in advanced cancers. CDR3 length: 19 residues. Germline V gene data show CDR1 as LGHNA and CDR2 as YSLEER. V lost 2 bases, J lost 8 bases, and 19 bases stayed unmatched. Comment on this clone: Its antigen is as yet unknown.

General study findings and limits: At 0.1 to 3.0 mg/kg and by week 6, clonal expansion occurred in CD4+ and CD8+ blood T cells.

Sequencing used immunoSEQ multiplex PCR; TCRdb keeps in-frame clones, though not all of them. The sample lists 55,000 to 90,000 clones, about 91% seen once, with roughly 0.9% in the top ten. The material sequenced was CD4+ or CD8+ T cells sorted from blood, taken in a trial of the OX40 agonist ivuxolimab. This chain connects TRBV4-3 to TRBJ2-1; 9 bases match TRBD2. The source is an adult with an advanced solid tumor such as melanoma, head and neck, liver or kidney cancer. This chain's CDR3 is CASSQYLMVRGGALDEQFF. CDR3 bases: TGCGCCAGCAGCCAATATCTTATGGTCCGCGGGGGGGCCTTGGATGAGCAGTTCTTC.